What follows are 27 T cell receptor beta chains derived from one specimen sequenced in a study of identical twins. MiXCR, applied by TCRdb to the 5' RACE reads, yields one record per CDR3 protein. The sample includes roughly 1,500,000 distinct CDR3 sequences, about 32% of them seen just once. Sequencing input: cord blood. The receptor set was obtained from a newborn girl in good health.

V gene TRBV20-1 combines with J gene TRBJ1-2; a possible D gene is TRBD1 (6 bases). Germline V gives CDR1 DFQATT, CDR2 SNEGSKA (reference sequence). The CDR3 contains 12 residues. V was pared by 2 bases and J by 5 bases, with 9 bases between. The CDR3, as DNA: TGCAGTGCTAGATGGACAGATTATGGCTACACCTTC. This translates into CSARWTDYGYTF.

CDR3 region: CASRPGTSGSAYEQYF. The CDR3 DNA reads as TGTGCCAGCAGACCCGGGACTAGCGGGAGTGCCTACGAGCAGTACTTC. This rearrangement joins TRBV25-1 to TRBJ2-7, with 14 bases lining up with TRBD2. V trimming: 6 bases; J trimming: 2 bases; junction bases outside the gene matches: 6. CDR3 length equals 16 residues. CDR1 is MGHDK and CDR2 is SYGVNS in the germline V gene.

This sequence joins TRBV7-9 and TRBJ1-4; D is perhaps TRBD1 (5 bases). V was cut by 1 base and J by 7 bases, with 10 bases left in between. The CDR3 runs to 14 residues. Looked up from germline, CDR1 is SEHNR and CDR2 is FQNEAQ (reference sequence). CDR3 sequence reads: CASSLVLGVEKLFF. CDR3 in DNA: TGTGCCAGCAGCTTAGTTTTGGGGGTTGAAAAACTGTTTTTT.

The V and J genes are TRBV27 and TRBJ2-1, with D tentatively TRBD2 (6 bases). The CDR3 consists of 13 residues. The V end lost 9 bases, the J end lost 5 bases, and 14 bases lay between the germline ends. Germline V gene sequence: CDR1 MNHEY, CDR2 SMNVEV (reference sequence). The DNA of the CDR3 is TGTGCCAGTCGGGGGTGGGCGGACAATGAGCAGTTCTTC. It translates to CASRGWADNEQFF.

The chain recombines TRBV20-1 with TRBJ1-2, with 9 bases identical to TRBD1. The CDR3 length is 13 residues. The germline V gene encodes CDR1 DFQATT and CDR2 SNEGSKA (reference sequence). The J segment lost 6 bases and the V segment lost 3 bases, leaving 5 bases of the junction unmatched. CDR3 bases: TGCAGTGCTAGCCGGGACAGGGTCGATGGCTACACCTTC. Residues: CSASRDRVDGYTF.

Only a few counts were recorded for this clonotype. The chain links TRBV10-3 to TRBJ1-1; D is unresolved. Germline V lookup: CDR1 ENHRY, CDR2 SYGVKD. This CDR3 has 13 amino acids. V was cut by 10 bases and J by 0 bases, with 12 bases left in between. CDR3 region: CATTGTMNTEAFF. CDR3 DNA: TGTGCCACCACTGGAACTATGAACACTGAAGCTTTCTTT.

This chain links TRBV20-1 with TRBJ2-7; D gene ambiguous. Germline lookup yields CDR1 DFQATT and CDR2 SNEGSKA (reference sequence). The CDR3 extends over 13 amino acids. Trimming cost V 5 bases and J 1 base, with 12 bases left between them. CDR3 protein: CSAPRVGSYEQYF. CDR3 in DNA: TGCAGTGCTCCCCGGGTAGGGTCCTACGAGCAGTACTTC.

This clonotype has a handful of counts. The chain carries TRBV3-1 and TRBJ2-7, with a weak D call TRBD1 (7 bases). From germline, CDR1 is LGHDT and CDR2 YNNKEL (reference sequence). The CDR3 totals 17 residues. Trimming left V 3 bases short and J 1 base short, with 19 bases between. The CDR3 region has the DNA TGTGCCAGCAGCCAGGGGTTGGACAGGACTACATCCTACGAGCAGTACTTC. Protein sequence: CASSQGLDRTTSYEQYF.

This clonotype was seen only a few times. The gene calls are TRBV20-1 and TRBJ2-7; D unclear. The CDR3 length is 12 residues. CDR1 DFQATT and CDR2 SNEGSKA come from the germline V gene (reference sequence). V was clipped by 2 bases and J by 2 bases, with 7 bases between them. DNA of the CDR3: TGCAGTGCTAGAAGGATGACCTACGAGCAGTACTTC. It encodes CSARRMTYEQYF.

The gene calls are TRBV6-2 or TRBV6-3 and TRBJ2-4; D is uncertain. Germline V lookup: CDR1 MNHEY, CDR2 SVGEGT. The V and J ends lost 8 bases and 13 bases respectively, with 21 bases between them. This CDR3 is built from 13 residues. The CDR3 reads CASAPPVPPEQYF. CDR3 bases: TGTGCCAGCGCTCCGCCGGTTCCTCCGGAGCAGTACTTC.

In its sample, this clonotype was seen a few times. The chain joins TRBV9 to TRBJ2-5; D is unresolved. Trimming stripped 3 bases from V and 0 bases from J, with 12 bases between. Germline values: CDR1 SGDLS, CDR2 YYNGEE. The CDR3 covers 15 residues. Here the CDR3 reads CASSEGRWYQETQYF. The CDR3 coding sequence is TGTGCCAGCAGCGAAGGACGTTGGTACCAAGAGACCCAGTACTTC.

The sample holds a few counts of this clonotype. The CDR3 sequence: CASRPLTTVTTYEQYF. CDR3 nucleotides: TGTGCCAGCAGACCCCTTACGACAGTGACTACCTACGAGCAGTACTTC. The chain uses TRBV27 and TRBJ2-7; D is perhaps TRBD1 or TRBD2 (5 bases each). Per the germline V gene, CDR1 is MNHEY and CDR2 is SMNVEV (reference sequence). The ends were cut back, 6 bases at V and 2 bases at J, with 20 bases in the middle. The CDR3 contains 16 residues.

CDR3 in amino acids: CASSQPGLAGVSTDTQYF. The CDR3 bases are TGCGCCAGCAGCCAACCGGGACTAGCGGGAGTTAGCACAGATACGCAGTATTTT. The chain links TRBV4-1 to TRBJ2-3; 14 bases line up with TRBD2. Trimming removed 2 bases from V and 0 bases from J; junction bases left unmatched: 4. The CDR3 loop spans 18 amino acids. The germline V gene encodes CDR1 MGHRA and CDR2 YSYEKL.

The chain carries TRBV7-9 and TRBJ2-7; TRBD1 matches 8 bases. V was clipped by 10 bases and J by 0 bases; unmatched bases: 17. The CDR3 consists of 17 residues. The germline gives CDR1 SEHNR, CDR2 FQNEAQ (reference sequence). The CDR3 DNA follows: TGTGCCATCGCACCCAGCAAACCGGGACAGGACTCCTACGAGCAGTACTTC. It codes for CAIAPSKPGQDSYEQYF. Supplemented by reference TRBV7-9 and TRBJ2-7, the full variable domain reads DTGVSQNPRHKITKRGQNVTFRCDPISEHNRLYWYRQTLGQGPEFLTYFQNEAQLEKSRLLSDRFSAERPKGSFSTLEIQRTEQGDSAMYLCAIAPSKPGQDSYEQYFGPGTRLTVT.

The chain employs TRBV7-6 and TRBJ1-2; 9 positions agree with TRBD1. From germline, CDR1 is SGHVS and CDR2 FNYEAQ. CDR3 length: 19 residues. The junction had 16 bases not matched to a gene; V was cut back by 1 base and J by 4 bases. The CDR3 DNA follows: TGTGCCAGCAGCTTAGGGACAGGGGCGCCTGGTCCTTTGGGCTATGGCTACACCTTC. As protein: CASSLGTGAPGPLGYGYTF.

This rearrangement joins TRBV6-7 to TRBJ1-2; D remains ambiguous. TRBV6-7 is given ORF status, its function remaining uncertain. The CDR3 runs to 12 residues. Trimming stripped 0 bases from V and 10 bases from J, with 9 bases between. CDR3 bases: TGTGCCAGCAGTTACTCGCGGCATTTCTACACCTTC. Protein sequence: CASSYSRHFYTF.

In its sample, this clonotype was seen a few times. CDR3 nucleotide sequence: TGTGCCAGCAGTCCACCGGGACAGGTGAATGAAAAACTGTTTTTT. Translating gives CASSPPGQVNEKLFF. The chain recombines TRBV28 with TRBJ1-4, with 8 bases identical to TRBD1. CDR3 size: 15 residues. V was pared by 5 bases and J by 5 bases, with 7 bases of the junction left unmatched. Germline V gene lookup returns CDR1 MDHEN and CDR2 SYDVKM.

The chain is built from TRBV2 and TRBJ2-6, with 10 bases identical to TRBD1. The V gene's germline CDR1 is SNHLY and CDR2 FYNNEI. J gave up 0 bases and V 3 bases, and 2 bases lay outside the gene matches. CDR3 length: 17 residues. The chain's CDR3 is CASSDRTGGSGANVLTF. CDR3 DNA: TGTGCCAGCAGTGATAGGACAGGGGGCTCTGGGGCCAACGTCCTGACTTTC.

The CDR3 region is CASSRPSGGVWSPLHF. The CDR3 DNA reads TGTGCCAGCAGTCGCCCCTCAGGGGGTGTATGGTCACCCCTCCACTTT. This chain uses TRBV28 with TRBJ1-6; 7 bases match TRBD1. This CDR3 is built from 16 residues. The V gene end was trimmed by 5 bases and the J gene end by 10 bases; junction bases not matched to a gene: 14. Germline V gives CDR1 MDHEN, CDR2 SYDVKM.

This clonotype was seen a handful of times. The CDR3 nucleotides are TGTGCCAGCAGTTTTCCCCGACAGGGGTACAATGAGCAGTTCTTC. Translated, it gives CASSFPRQGYNEQFF. The rearrangement uses TRBV28 and TRBJ2-1, with 8 nucleotides matching TRBD1. The CDR3 loop spans 15 amino acids. V shed 3 bases, J shed 4 bases, and the junction held 5 bases outside the gene matches. Germline lookup yields CDR1 MDHEN and CDR2 SYDVKM.

This clonotype came up once. The chain is built from TRBV29-1 and TRBJ1-1; the D is unclear. This CDR3 spans 11 amino acids. Germline V CDR1 and CDR2: SQVTM, ANQGSEA. Trimming cost V 4 bases and J 3 bases, with 6 bases left between them. The CDR3 is CSVVADTEAFF. CDR3 sequence (DNA): TGCAGCGTTGTGGCGGACACTGAAGCTTTCTTT.

The J gene is TRBJ2-1, the V gene TRBV20-1; TRBD2 might be the D (5 bases). Germline V gene sequence: CDR1 DFQATT, CDR2 SNEGSKA (reference sequence). CDR3 length: 17 amino acids. V shed 1 base and J shed 3 bases, with 19 bases lying between them. The CDR3 DNA sequence: TGCAGTGCTAGAGGTTATAGCGTCGGAAGTGGCTACAATGAGCAGTTCTTC. This encodes CSARGYSVGSGYNEQFF.

This clonotype was found a few times. The chain couples TRBV6-5 to TRBJ2-3, with TRBD1 matching over 9 bases. From germline, CDR1 is MNHEY and CDR2 SVGAGI. V dropped 4 bases and J dropped 5; count of bases not matched to a gene: 16. The CDR3 covers 18 residues. The DNA for the CDR3 is TGTGCCAGCAGTTTCCAATCCGCCGGGACAGGGTGGGGAGATACGCAGTATTTT. Protein: CASSFQSAGTGWGDTQYF.

This clonotype was counted many times. This chain uses TRBV27 with TRBJ1-5; D gene unclear. This CDR3 comprises 13 residues. Trimming took off 1 base at V and 2 bases at J, with 3 bases between the two ends. The V gene's germline CDR1 is MNHEY and CDR2 SMNVEV (reference sequence). CDR3 region: CASSLLGNQPQHF. CDR3 sequence (DNA): TGTGCCAGCAGTTTATTGGGCAATCAGCCCCAGCATTTT.

This clonotype has a handful of counts. This chain links TRBV4-1 with TRBJ1-5, with 12 bases fitting TRBD1. CDR3 length equals 19 residues. CDR1 MGHRA and CDR2 YSYEKL come from the germline V gene. The J segment lost 2 bases and the V segment lost 2 bases, leaving 10 bases of the junction unmatched. The CDR3 is CASSQLQGTGGDGNQPQHF. DNA for the CDR3: TGCGCCAGCAGCCAATTGCAGGGGACAGGGGGCGACGGCAATCAGCCCCAGCATTTT.

This clonotype was counted between two and nine times. The chain links TRBV2 to TRBJ2-1, with D perhaps TRBD1 (6 bases). The CDR3 length is 15 residues. Germline V gene data show CDR1 as SNHLY and CDR2 as FYNNEI. Between the trimmed V and J ends, which lost 6 bases and 5 bases, there was a span of 17 bases. CDR3 residues: CASRTRTDRNNEQFF. CDR3 nucleotides: TGTGCCAGCAGAACTCGAACCGACAGGAACAATGAGCAGTTCTTC.

As regards this clonotype: A read error may account for a junction end that differs from germline. The rearrangement uses TRBV2 and TRBJ1-1; unclear D gene. This CDR3 has 15 amino acids. CDR1 is SNHLY and CDR2 is FYNNEI in the germline V gene. The CDR3 spells CASGESNLSNTEAFF. In nucleotides, the CDR3 is TGTGCCAGCGGTGAATCTAACTTATCGAACACTGAAGCTTTCTTT.